This TCR beta chain stems from a study of molecular identifiers for immune sequencing clone quantification. Background on the study: Five portions were made in replicates from RNA of around 20,000 or 100,000 naive CD8 cells, and four underwent sequencing. Study outcomes and limitations: The share of molecules held by clones above 20 RNA copies was over 98% in effector cells and under 1% in naive cells.

Naive CD8 T cells were FACS-sorted by CD8+CD4-CCR7+CD45RA+ markers. Previously described methods and listed TCR primers produced bulk TCR libraries. A single record per CDR3 protein comes from TCRdb applying MiXCR to the PCR reads. The sample has some 89,000 distinct CDR3 sequences; 20% to 30% are singletons. The table lists this clonotype with many counts. What it recognizes is unknown. The clonotype originates from a human donor in good health. Some libraries in this study had Jurkat cell RNA spiked in. The sample consisted of naive CD8+ T cells from blood, with Jurkat cell RNA spiked in. Documented subset: FACS-sorted CD8+CD4-CCR7+CD45RA+ naive T cells.

The CDR3 sequence is CASSQSRPRNNEQFF. The CDR3 DNA reads as TGTGCCAGCAGCCAATCGAGACCGAGAAACAATGAGCAGTTCTTC. This chain connects TRBV14 to TRBJ2-1; D is unclear. Germline V gene data show CDR1 as SGHDN and CDR2 as FVKESK. Trimming took 2 bases from V and 5 from J, leaving 13 bases between them. This CDR3 has 15 amino acids.